One and the same sample provided the 18 T cell receptor beta chains below, sequenced in a study of blood T cell repertoires in COVID-19. Sequenced by immunoSEQ multiplex PCR; TCRdb stores in-frame clones only, minus some. The table has about 88,000 clones, 90% seen once. Sequencing was done on a sample of peripheral blood. These receptors all stem from a man aged 60 to 69 with acute or convalescent COVID-19.

The rearrangement uses TRBV19 and TRBJ2-7; TRBD1 matches 10 bases. V dropped 5 bases and J dropped 7; count of bases not matched to a gene: 11. The length of the CDR3 is 15 residues. The germline V gene has CDR1 LNHDA and CDR2 SQIVND (reference sequence). This CDR3 reads CASSHPGQGMKEQYF. The CDR3, as DNA: TGTGCCAGTAGTCACCCGGGACAGGGGATGAAGGAGCAGTACTTC.

J is TRBJ1-2 and V is TRBV27; tentative D call: TRBD1 (5 bases). The CDR3 has 18 amino acids. Germline V CDR1 and CDR2: MNHEY, SMNVEV (reference sequence). Trimming removed 5 bases at V and 3 bases at J, with 25 bases between. The CDR3 DNA follows: TGTGCCAGCAGTCTTCTTTCTCCGGTGAAGACAGACCACTATGGCTACACCTTC. Residues: CASSLLSPVKTDHYGYTF.

This sequence joins TRBV10-3 and TRBJ2-3; the match to TRBD1 covers 8 bases. The ends lost 0 bases at V and 0 bases at J; junction bases unmatched: 8. The CDR3 is 18 amino acids. CDR1 ENHRY and CDR2 SYGVKD come from the germline V gene. The CDR3 loop reads CAISESWGTGPSTDTQYF. CDR3 in DNA: TGTGCCATCAGTGAGTCGTGGGGGACAGGCCCTAGCACAGATACGCAGTATTTT.

This chain joins TRBV19 and TRBJ2-6; tentative D call: TRBD2 (6 bases). The CDR3 spans 18 residues. Trimming removed 5 bases at V and 4 bases at J, with 21 bases between. Per the germline V gene, CDR1 is LNHDA and CDR2 is SQIVND (reference sequence). CDR3 loop: CASSVAGTVGSGANVLTF. The CDR3 DNA follows: TGTGCCAGTAGTGTTGCCGGGACTGTGGGGTCCGGGGCCAACGTCCTGACTTTC.

The V call is TRBV4-1, the J call TRBJ2-5; 9 bases match TRBD1. Germline trimming cut 0 bases from V and 5 bases from J; bases unmatched to any gene: 7. The germline gives CDR1 MGHRA, CDR2 YSYEKL. The CDR3 has 16 amino acids. The CDR3 DNA sequence: TGCGCCAGCAGCCAAGATCCGGGACAGGGTTGGGAGACCCAGTACTTC. It translates to CASSQDPGQGWETQYF.

The V call is TRBV27, the J call TRBJ1-6, with a possible D match to TRBD1 (6 bases). Germline loops: CDR1 MNHEY, CDR2 SMNVEV (reference sequence). The CDR3 loop spans 16 amino acids. Trimming cost V 1 base and J 6 bases, with 13 bases left between them. DNA of the CDR3: TGTGCCAGCAGTTTATGGGGGCCCTTCGGTAATTCACCCCTCCACTTT. Translating gives CASSLWGPFGNSPLHF.

The chain carries TRBV14 and TRBJ2-1, with 13 bases that match TRBD2. CDR1 SGHDN and CDR2 FVKESK come from the germline V gene. This CDR3 spans 15 amino acids. J gave up 3 bases and V 4 bases, and 0 bases lay outside the gene matches. This chain's CDR3 is CASSRLAGGYNEQFF. In DNA form, the CDR3 reads TGTGCCAGCAGCCGACTAGCGGGAGGCTACAATGAGCAGTTCTTC. Full variable domain (outside the CDR3, taken from reference TRBV14 and TRBJ2-1): EAGVTQFPSHSVIEKGQTVTLRCDPISGHDNLYWYRRVMGKEIKFLLHFVKESKQDESGMPNNRFLAERTGGTYSTLKVQPAELEDSGVYFCASSRLAGGYNEQFFGPGTRLTVL.

Comments on this clone: Other DNA sequences in this specimen translate into the identical CDR3. V and J are TRBV6-1 and TRBJ2-1, with TRBD2 matching 7 bases. V lost 3 bases, J lost 2 bases, and 1 base stayed unmatched. Germline values: CDR1 MNHNS, CDR2 SASEGT. CDR3 length: 14 residues. The CDR3 region has the DNA TGTGCCAGCAGTGAGGCGGGAGCCTACAATGAGCAGTTCTTC. It codes for CASSEAGAYNEQFF.

This clone was recorded only once. This chain links TRBV18 with TRBJ2-7; 7 bases align to TRBD2. Germline CDR1 reads KGHSH; CDR2 reads LQKENI. Trimming at V came to 2 bases and at J to 6 bases, leaving 7 bases not matched to a gene. The CDR3 extends over 14 amino acids. Written as DNA, the CDR3 is TGTGCCAGCTCACCAGTCAGTGGGGGGGTCGAGCAGTACTTC. Protein sequence: CASSPVSGGVEQYF.

The genes are TRBV10-3 and TRBJ2-7, with D tentatively TRBD1 (6 bases). The germline gives CDR1 ENHRY, CDR2 SYGVKD. V shed 4 bases and J shed 0 bases, with 10 bases lying between them. This CDR3 is built from 14 residues. Here the CDR3 reads CAISGGGRSYEQYF. The CDR3 coding sequence is TGTGCCATCAGTGGTGGGGGCCGCTCCTACGAGCAGTACTTC.

CDR3 nucleotide sequence: TGTGCCAGCAGCTTAGTCAGCGCAGATACGCAGTATTTT. This sequence encodes CASSLVSADTQYF. The chain links TRBV7-9 to TRBJ2-3; no clear D gene. The CDR3 contains 13 residues. CDR1 is SEHNR and CDR2 is FQNEAQ in the germline V gene (reference sequence). V was shortened by 1 base and J by 4 bases, with 6 bases between the two germline ends.

The rearrangement joins TRBV15 to TRBJ2-1; 8 nucleotides agree with TRBD2. Germline V gene data show CDR1 as LNHNV and CDR2 as YYDKDF (reference sequence). This CDR3 is 16 amino acids long. J was trimmed by 6 bases and V by 0 bases; bases with no gene match: 7. The CDR3 spells CATSRDRGTSSNEQFF. The CDR3 bases are TGTGCCACCAGCAGAGATCGAGGGACTAGTAGCAATGAGCAGTTCTTC.

The chain couples TRBV6-5 to TRBJ1-4, with a possible D match to TRBD1 (6 bases). Between the trimmed V and J ends, which lost 2 bases and 6 bases, there was a span of 16 bases. Germline CDR1 and CDR2: MNHEY and SVGAGI. CDR3 size: 16 residues. The CDR3, as DNA: TGTGCCAGCAGTTACCTCAGGGAAGAGGGGGATGAAAAACTGTTTTTT. Its translation is CASSYLREEGDEKLFF.

This chain links TRBV9 with TRBJ2-3; 11 nucleotides align to TRBD2. CDR3 length: 19 residues. CDR1 is SGDLS and CDR2 is YYNGEE in the germline V gene. After removal of 2 bases from V and 0 bases from J, the junction contained 11 bases not matched to a gene. The CDR3 loop reads CASSVTPGLADSSTDTQYF. As DNA, the CDR3 is TGTGCCAGCAGCGTCACCCCGGGACTAGCGGATTCTAGCACAGATACGCAGTATTTT. Full variable domain (outside the CDR3, taken from reference TRBV9 and TRBJ2-3): DSGVTQTPKHLITATGQRVTLRCSPRSGDLSVYWYQQSLDQGLQFLIQYYNGEERAKGNILERFSAQQFPDLHSELNLSSLELGDSALYFCASSVTPGLADSSTDTQYFGPGTRLTVL.

The chain joins TRBV6-5 to TRBJ1-1; tentatively, D is TRBD1 (5 bases). Germline loops: CDR1 MNHEY, CDR2 SVGAGI. The CDR3 runs to 14 residues. The V end lost 7 bases, the J end lost 6 bases, and 18 bases lay between the germline ends. CDR3: CASKERSPGAEAFF. Here the CDR3 DNA reads TGTGCCAGCAAAGAACGCAGCCCGGGGGCTGAAGCTTTCTTT.

The J gene is TRBJ2-3, the V gene TRBV9; TRBD1 matches at 7 bases. The CDR3 has 16 residues. The germline V gene encodes CDR1 SGDLS and CDR2 YYNGEE. Germline trimming cut 3 bases from V and 4 bases from J; bases unmatched to any gene: 11. The DNA of the CDR3 is TGTGCCAGCAGCGGTGGGGTCGACAGGGCTCCAGATACGCAGTATTTT. Translating gives CASSGGVDRAPDTQYF.

This clone turned up a few times. The chain employs TRBV6-1 and TRBJ1-5, with TRBD1 as a possible D gene (5 bases). The CDR3 extends over 18 amino acids. V lost 3 bases and J lost 2, with 20 bases in between. The germline V gene encodes CDR1 MNHNS and CDR2 SASEGT. The CDR3 spells CASSDRPQGAWGNQPQHF. In DNA, the CDR3 is TGTGCCAGCAGTGACCGCCCGCAGGGCGCCTGGGGCAATCAGCCCCAGCATTTT.

This clone was recorded only once. The chain recombines TRBV11-2 with TRBJ1-5; the match to TRBD1 covers 8 bases. The germline V gene encodes CDR1 SGHAT and CDR2 FQNNGV. V lost 5 bases, J lost 7 bases, and 10 bases stayed unmatched. The CDR3 length is 15 residues. CDR3 amino acids: CASSLNMDRAQPQHF. The CDR3 nucleotides read TGTGCCAGCAGCCTTAATATGGACAGGGCCCAGCCCCAGCATTTT.